This T cell receptor beta chain was obtained from a study of cytomegalovirus exposure and HLA in healthy donors. Study outcomes and limitations: Reports indicated that the classifier achieved high specificity and sensitivity in diagnosing cytomegalovirus status.

The CDR3 spans 12 residues. V was clipped by 5 bases and J by 6 bases, with 8 bases between them. The germline V gene has CDR1 LNHDA and CDR2 SQIVND (reference sequence). Primers included in the PCR were 60 Vbeta and 13 Jbeta primers. Profiled with immunoSEQ multiplex PCR; TCRdb holds only in-frame clones, not every one. The sample has some 61,000 clones, 75% to 90% seen once. As for this clone: The antigen remains undetermined.

The V call is TRBV19, the J call TRBJ2-1, with D tentatively TRBD1 (6 bases). This sequence originates from a human donor in good health. Specimen: PBMCs. CDR3 nucleotide sequence: TGTGCCAGTAGTGTCAGGGGCAATGAGCAGTTCTTC. It is translated as CASSVRGNEQFF.